This T cell receptor beta chain was captured in a study of blood T cell repertoires in COVID-19. The V and J ends lost 3 bases and 10 bases, in that order; junction bases with no gene match: 8. Germline V lookup: CDR1 MNHNY, CDR2 SVGAGI (reference sequence). The CDR3 is 16 amino acids. This clone has a handful of counts. Profiled with immunoSEQ multiplex PCR; TCRdb holds only in-frame clones, not every one. The sample records roughly 140,000 clones, around 84% being singletons. Sequenced input: peripheral blood. The J gene is TRBJ2-4, the V gene TRBV6-6; 14 positions agree with TRBD2. The clonotype was recovered from a human donor in a cohort sampled during active COVID-19. This CDR3 reads CASSYGTSGGATIQYF. The CDR3 DNA sequence: TGTGCCAGCAGTTATGGGACTAGCGGGGGAGCTACTATTCAGTACTTC.